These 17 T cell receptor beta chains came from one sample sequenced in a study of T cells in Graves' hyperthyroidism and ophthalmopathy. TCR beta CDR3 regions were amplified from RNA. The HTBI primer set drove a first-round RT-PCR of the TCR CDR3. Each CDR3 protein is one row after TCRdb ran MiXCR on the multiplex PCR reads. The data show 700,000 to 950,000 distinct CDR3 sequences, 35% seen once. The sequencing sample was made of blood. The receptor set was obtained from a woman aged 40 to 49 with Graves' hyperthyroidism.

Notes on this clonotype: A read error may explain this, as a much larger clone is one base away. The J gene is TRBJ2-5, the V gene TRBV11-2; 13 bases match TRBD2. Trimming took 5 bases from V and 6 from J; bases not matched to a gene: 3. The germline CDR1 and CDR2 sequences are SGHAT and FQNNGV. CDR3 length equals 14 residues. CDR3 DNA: TGTGCCAGCAGCCCGGGACTAGCGGGAAAGACCCAGTACTTC. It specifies CASSPGLAGKTQYF.

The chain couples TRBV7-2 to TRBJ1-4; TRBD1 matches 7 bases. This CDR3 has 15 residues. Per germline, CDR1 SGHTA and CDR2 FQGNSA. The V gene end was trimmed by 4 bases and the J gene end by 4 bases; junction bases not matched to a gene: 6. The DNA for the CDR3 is TGTGCCAGCAGCTACCGGGGACAGTTTAATGAAAAACTGTTTTTT. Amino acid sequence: CASSYRGQFNEKLFF.

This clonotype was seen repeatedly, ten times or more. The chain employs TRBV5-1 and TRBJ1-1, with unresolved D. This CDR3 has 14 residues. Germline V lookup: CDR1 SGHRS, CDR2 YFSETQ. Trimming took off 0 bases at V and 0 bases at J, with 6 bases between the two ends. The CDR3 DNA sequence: TGCGCCAGCAGCTTGGGACATATGAACACTGAAGCTTTCTTT. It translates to CASSLGHMNTEAFF. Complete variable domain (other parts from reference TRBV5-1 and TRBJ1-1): KAGVTQTPRYLIKTRGQQVTLSCSPISGHRSVSWYQQTPGQGLQFLFEYFSETQRNKGNFPGRFSGRQFSNSRSEMNVSTLELGDSALYLCASSLGHMNTEAFFGQGTRLTVV.

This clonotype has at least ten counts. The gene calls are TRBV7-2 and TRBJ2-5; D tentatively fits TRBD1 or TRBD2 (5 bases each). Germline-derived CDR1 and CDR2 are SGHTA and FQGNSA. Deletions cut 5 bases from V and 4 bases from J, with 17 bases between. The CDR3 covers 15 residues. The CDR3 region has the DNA TGTGCCAGCAGCCCCGGGTTAGCGCAGGGAGAGACCCAGTACTTC. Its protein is CASSPGLAQGETQYF.

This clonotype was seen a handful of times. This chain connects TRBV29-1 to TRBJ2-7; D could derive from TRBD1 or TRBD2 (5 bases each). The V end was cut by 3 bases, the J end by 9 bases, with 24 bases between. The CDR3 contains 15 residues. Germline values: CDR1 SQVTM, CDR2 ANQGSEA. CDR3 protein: CSVDRVWQGVRWQYF. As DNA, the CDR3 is TGCAGCGTTGATCGTGTATGGCAGGGAGTACGGTGGCAGTACTTC.

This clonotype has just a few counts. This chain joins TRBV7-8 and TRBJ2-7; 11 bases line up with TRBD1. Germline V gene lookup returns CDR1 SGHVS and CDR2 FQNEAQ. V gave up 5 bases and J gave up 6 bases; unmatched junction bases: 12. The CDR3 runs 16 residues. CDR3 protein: CASSPFRDRGSFEQYF. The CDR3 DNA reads TGTGCCAGCAGCCCATTCCGGGACAGGGGGTCGTTCGAGCAGTACTTC.

CDR3 region: CASSVAGGLHEQYF. The DNA of the CDR3 is TGTGCCAGCAGCGTAGCGGGAGGTTTACACGAGCAGTACTTC. The chain employs TRBV9 and TRBJ2-7; TRBD2 matches 7 bases. CDR3 size: 14 residues. V lost 0 bases and J lost 5; bases outside the gene matches: 5. From germline, CDR1 is SGDLS and CDR2 YYNGEE.

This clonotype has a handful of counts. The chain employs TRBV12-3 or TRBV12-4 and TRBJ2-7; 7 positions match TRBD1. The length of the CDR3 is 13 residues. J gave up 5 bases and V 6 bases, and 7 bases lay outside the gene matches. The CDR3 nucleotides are TGTGCCAGCAGCTCCGGACAGGCAGACGAGCAGTACTTC. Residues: CASSSGQADEQYF.

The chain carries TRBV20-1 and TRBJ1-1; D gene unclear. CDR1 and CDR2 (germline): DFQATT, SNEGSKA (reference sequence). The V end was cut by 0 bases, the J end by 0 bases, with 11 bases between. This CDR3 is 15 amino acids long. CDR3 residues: CSARDRSGMNTEAFF. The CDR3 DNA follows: TGCAGTGCTAGAGATCGGTCGGGGATGAACACTGAAGCTTTCTTT.

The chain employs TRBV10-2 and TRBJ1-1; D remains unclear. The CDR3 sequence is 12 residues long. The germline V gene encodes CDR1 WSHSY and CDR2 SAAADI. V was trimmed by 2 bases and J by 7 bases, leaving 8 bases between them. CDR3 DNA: TGCGCCAGCAGTGAGGGGTCAAATGAAGCTTTCTTT. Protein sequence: CASSEGSNEAFF.

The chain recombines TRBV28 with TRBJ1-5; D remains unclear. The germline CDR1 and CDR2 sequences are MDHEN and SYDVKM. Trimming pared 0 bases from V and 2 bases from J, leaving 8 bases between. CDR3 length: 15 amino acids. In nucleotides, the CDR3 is TGTGCCAGCAGTTTATGGGGTGGGGGCAATCAGCCCCAGCATTTT. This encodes CASSLWGGGNQPQHF.

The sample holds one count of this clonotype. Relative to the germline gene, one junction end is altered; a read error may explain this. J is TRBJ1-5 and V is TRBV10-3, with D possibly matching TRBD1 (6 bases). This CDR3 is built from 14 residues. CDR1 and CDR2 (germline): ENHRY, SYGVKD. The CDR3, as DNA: TGTGCCAGCAGTCTCAAAACAGGGTCTCAGCCCCAGCATTTT. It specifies CASSLKTGSQPQHF.

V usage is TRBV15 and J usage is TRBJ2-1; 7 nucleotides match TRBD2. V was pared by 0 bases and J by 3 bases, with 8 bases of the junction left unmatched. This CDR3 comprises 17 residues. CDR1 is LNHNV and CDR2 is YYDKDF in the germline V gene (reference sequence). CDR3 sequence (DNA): TGTGCCACCAGCAGAGATACGGGAAGCGGGGTCTACAATGAGCAGTTCTTC. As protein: CATSRDTGSGVYNEQFF.

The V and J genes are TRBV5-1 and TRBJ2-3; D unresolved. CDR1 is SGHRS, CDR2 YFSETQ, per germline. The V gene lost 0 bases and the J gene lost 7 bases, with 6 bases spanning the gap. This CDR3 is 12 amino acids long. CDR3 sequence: CASSLEGYTQYF. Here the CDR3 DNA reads TGCGCCAGCAGCTTGGAGGGTTATACGCAGTATTTT.

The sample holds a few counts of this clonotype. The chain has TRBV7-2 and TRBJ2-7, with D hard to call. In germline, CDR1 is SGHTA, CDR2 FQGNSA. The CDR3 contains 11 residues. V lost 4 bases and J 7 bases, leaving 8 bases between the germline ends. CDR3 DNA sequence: TGTGCCAGCAGCTCAGCTAGGGAGCAGTACTTC. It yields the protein CASSSAREQYF.

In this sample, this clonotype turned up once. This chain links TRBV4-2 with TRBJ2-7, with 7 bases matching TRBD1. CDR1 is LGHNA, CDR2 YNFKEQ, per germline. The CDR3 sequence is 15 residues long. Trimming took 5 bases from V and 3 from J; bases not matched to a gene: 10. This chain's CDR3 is CASSKVVGGGYEQYF. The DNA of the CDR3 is TGTGCCAGCAGCAAAGTGGTAGGGGGCGGCTACGAGCAGTACTTC.

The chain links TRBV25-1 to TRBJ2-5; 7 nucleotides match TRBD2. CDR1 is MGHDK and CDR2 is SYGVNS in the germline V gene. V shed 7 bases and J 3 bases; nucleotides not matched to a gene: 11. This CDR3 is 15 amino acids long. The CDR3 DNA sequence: TGTGCCAGCAATCAACGCCCAGCGGGGAAAGAGACCCAGTACTTC. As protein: CASNQRPAGKETQYF.